The source of this TCR beta chain is a study of blood T cell repertoires in COVID-19. On the study more broadly: From the United States, Italy and Spain came samples of acute and convalescent COVID-19. PBMCs, B-cell-depleted T cells, or T cells provided the cDNA or gDNA that made up the material.

As originally analysed: Estimated nucleated cell counts came from reference gene primer amplification. Some clones are missing from TCRdb's copy, which holds only in-frame ones; the method was immunoSEQ multiplex PCR. V, J and clone size were drawn from that table, and D and trimming were deduced from the DNA. Counted here are approximately 250,000 clones, 80% to 90% occurring once; the ten biggest clones make up 4% to 4.5%. Sequenced material: peripheral blood. This sequence was found in a man aged 45-60 years with acute or convalescent COVID-19.

The CDR3 coding sequence is TGTGCCAGCAGCCCCGGACAGGCGTTCCACGAGCAGTACTTC. Protein product: CASSPGQAFHEQYF. The chain joins TRBV21-1 to TRBJ2-7; the table calls TRBD1, which could not be checked here. TRBV21-1 is a pseudogene segment. The CDR3 contains 14 residues.